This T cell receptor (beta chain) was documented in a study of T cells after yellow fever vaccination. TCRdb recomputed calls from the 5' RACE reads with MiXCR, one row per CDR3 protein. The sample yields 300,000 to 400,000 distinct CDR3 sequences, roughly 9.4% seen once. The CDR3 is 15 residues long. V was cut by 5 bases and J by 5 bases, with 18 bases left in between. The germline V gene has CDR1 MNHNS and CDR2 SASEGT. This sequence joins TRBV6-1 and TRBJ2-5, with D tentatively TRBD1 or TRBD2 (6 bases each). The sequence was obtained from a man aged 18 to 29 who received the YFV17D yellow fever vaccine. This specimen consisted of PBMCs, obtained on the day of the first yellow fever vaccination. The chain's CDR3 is CASSPRVGGGETQYF. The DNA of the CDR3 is TGTGCCAGCAGTCCGAGGGTTGGAGGGGGGGAGACCCAGTACTTC.